Following are 30 T cell receptor beta chains from one sample sequenced in a study of T-cell reconstitution after alpha-beta-depleted transplantation in children. Unique molecular identifiers were incorporated when the TCRbeta library was constructed. One entry per CDR3 protein, called by TCRdb with MiXCR from the PCR reads. Seen here are around 380,000 distinct CDR3 sequences, about a tenth observed once, and the top ten hold approximately 5%. The sample consisted of PBMCs from the stem cell graft donor, taken from the stem cell graft. These receptor sequences come from a human donor who donated a stem cell graft to a child with acute myeloid leukemia.

This sequence joins TRBV12-2 and TRBJ2-7; TRBD2, as called in the table, went unchecked against the DNA. TRBV12-2 is a recognized pseudogene. This CDR3 contains 11 residues. The DNA for the CDR3 is TGTGCAAGGGACTCCCTAAGTAAGCAGTACTTC. Its protein product is CARDSLSKQYF.

The chain employs TRBV6-5 and TRBJ2-1; D is unclear. Per germline, CDR1 MNHEY and CDR2 SVGAGI. CDR3 size: 12 residues. Trimming left V 6 bases short and J 6 bases short, with 9 bases between. The CDR3 sequence is CASRDGSNEQFF. For the CDR3, the DNA is TGTGCCAGCAGAGACGGGTCCAATGAGCAGTTCTTC.

J is TRBJ2-7 and V is TRBV5-1; 9 positions agree with TRBD2. The CDR3 totals 15 residues. With V trimmed by 0 bases and J by 7 bases, 8 bases remained unmatched. Germline CDR1 reads SGHRS; CDR2 reads YFSETQ. DNA for the CDR3: TGCGCCAGCAGCTTGGCGGCTAGCGGGACTATTGAGCAGTACTTC. Its translation is CASSLAASGTIEQYF.

The CDR3 DNA follows: TGTGCCAGCAGCCAAGATCCCCTAGCGGGAGAGCCTGAATATAGCACGAACACCGGGGAGCTGTTTTTT. Translated: CASSQDPLAGEPEYSTNTGELFF. The chain is built from TRBV4-2 and TRBJ2-2; 10 bases align to TRBD2. The trim removed 0 bases at V and 0 bases at J, leaving 19 bases unmatched. From germline, CDR1 is LGHNA and CDR2 YNFKEQ. The CDR3 totals 23 residues.

This clonotype was found many times. J is TRBJ1-1 and V is TRBV7-6, with D unclear. Trimming pared 5 bases from V and 3 bases from J, leaving 10 bases between. CDR3 length equals 13 residues. The V gene's germline CDR1 is SGHVS and CDR2 FNYEAQ. Here the CDR3 reads CASSVDGDTEAFF. The CDR3 DNA sequence: TGTGCCAGCAGCGTGGACGGAGACACTGAAGCTTTCTTT. Using reference TRBV7-6 and TRBJ1-1 for the parts outside the CDR3, the full variable domain is GAGVSQSPRYKVTKRGQDVALRCDPISGHVSLYWYRQALGQGPEFLTYFNYEAQQDKSGLPNDRFSAERPEGSISTLTIQRTEQRDSAMYRCASSVDGDTEAFFGQGTRLTVV.

The V and J genes are TRBV6-2 or TRBV6-3 and TRBJ2-1; 9 bases match TRBD1. Germline CDR1 MNHEY, CDR2 SVGEGT. There are 19 residues in the CDR3. The junction had 24 bases not matched to a gene; V was cut back by 6 bases and J by 9 bases. CDR3 bases: TGTGCCAGCAGATCCCGGGACAGGGAGGTATCTGTCTCAACAAGTGAGCAGTTCTTC. The encoded protein is CASRSRDREVSVSTSEQFF.

The chain has TRBV20-1 and TRBJ2-3, with 11 bases identical to TRBD1. The length of the CDR3 is 16 residues. The germline V gene has CDR1 DFQATT and CDR2 SNEGSKA (reference sequence). Trimming took 4 bases from V and 5 from J; bases not matched to a gene: 11. The CDR3 here is CSAIKMGQGVGDTQYF. DNA for the CDR3: TGCAGTGCTATCAAAATGGGACAGGGGGTGGGAGATACGCAGTATTTT.

In its sample, this clonotype was seen a few times. The genes are TRBV7-6 and TRBJ2-1, with 11 bases aligning to TRBD2. V shed 3 bases and J 9 bases; nucleotides not matched to a gene: 7. Germline values: CDR1 SGHVS, CDR2 FNYEAQ. This CDR3 spans 15 amino acids. The CDR3 protein is CASSLGSGGGSEQFF. DNA for the CDR3: TGTGCCAGCAGCTTGGGTAGCGGGGGGGGTAGTGAGCAGTTCTTC.

This clonotype was counted ten times or more. The rearrangement uses TRBV7-2 and TRBJ2-1; 8 nucleotides match TRBD1. V lost 1 base, J lost 6 bases, and 2 bases stayed unmatched. Germline V gene data show CDR1 as SGHTA and CDR2 as FQGNSA. The CDR3 is 14 amino acids. This CDR3 reads CASSLVTGGNEQFF. The CDR3 nucleotides are TGTGCCAGCAGCTTAGTTACAGGGGGCAATGAGCAGTTCTTC. Variable domain in full (rest from reference TRBV7-2 and TRBJ2-1): GAGVSQSPSNKVTEKGKDVELRCDPISGHTALYWYRQSLGQGLEFLIYFQGNSAPDKSGLPSDRFSAERTGGSVSTLTIQRTQQEDSAVYLCASSLVTGGNEQFFGPGTRLTVL.

The chain carries TRBV4-2 and TRBJ1-5; a weak D match, TRBD1 (5 bases). Germline lookup yields CDR1 LGHNA and CDR2 YNFKEQ. CDR3 size: 15 residues. V was cut by 4 bases and J by 1 base, with 11 bases left in between. In nucleotides, the CDR3 is TGTGCCAGCAGCCGGTCCAGACAGAGCAATCAGCCCCAGCATTTT. Amino acids: CASSRSRQSNQPQHF.

V gene TRBV5-1 combines with J gene TRBJ2-1; 11 bases map to TRBD2. Per germline, CDR1 SGHRS and CDR2 YFSETQ. This CDR3 contains 15 residues. The ends lost 4 bases at V and 6 bases at J; junction bases unmatched: 6. The CDR3 sequence is CASSLLAGEINEQFF. The CDR3 bases are TGCGCCAGCAGCCTACTAGCGGGAGAAATCAATGAGCAGTTCTTC.

There are many counts of this clonotype. V is TRBV7-2 and J is TRBJ1-1; D is ambiguous. Germline-derived CDR1 and CDR2 are SGHTA and FQGNSA. The CDR3 length is 14 residues. V shed 1 base and J shed 4 bases, with 10 bases lying between them. The CDR3 region is CASSLGGVSTEAFF. CDR3 sequence (DNA): TGTGCCAGCAGCTTAGGTGGGGTAAGCACTGAAGCTTTCTTT.

This clonotype came up many times. The chain has TRBV12-3 or TRBV12-4 and TRBJ2-1; 15 positions match TRBD2. V was clipped by 5 bases and J by 9 bases; unmatched bases: 5. CDR3 length: 15 amino acids. CDR3 amino acids: CASSPPGLAGGEQFF. The CDR3 nucleotides read TGTGCCAGCAGTCCCCCGGGACTAGCGGGGGGTGAGCAGTTCTTC.

This clonotype came up a few times. This sequence joins TRBV6-5 and TRBJ2-7, with D perhaps TRBD1 (6 bases). Germline lookup yields CDR1 MNHEY and CDR2 SVGAGI. V lost 2 bases to trimming and J lost 5 bases, with 19 bases between them. This CDR3 comprises 16 residues. The CDR3 sequence: CASSYNRVVAWDEQYF. Written as DNA, the CDR3 is TGTGCCAGCAGTTACAACAGGGTTGTCGCATGGGACGAGCAGTACTTC.

This chain connects TRBV20-1 to TRBJ2-5; D remains ambiguous. The germline V gene has CDR1 DFQATT and CDR2 SNEGSKA (reference sequence). The V gene lost 6 bases and the J gene lost 5 bases, with 22 bases spanning the gap. The CDR3 loop spans 15 amino acids. The CDR3: CSAESAGQRSETQYF. The DNA of the CDR3 is TGCAGTGCCGAGAGTGCCGGTCAGAGATCGGAGACCCAGTACTTC.

The rearrangement joins TRBV30 to TRBJ2-1; 7 bases line up with TRBD2. Germline loops: CDR1 GTSNPN, CDR2 SVGIG (reference sequence). With 1 base clipped from V and 0 bases from J, the junction kept 0 bases outside the gene matches. CDR3 length equals 14 residues. The CDR3 DNA reads TGTGCCTGGAGTGGCGGGAGCTCCTACAATGAGCAGTTCTTC. The encoded protein is CAWSGGSSYNEQFF.

The gene calls are TRBV21-1 and TRBJ2-3; TRBD2 is taken as the D call from the table, unchecked against the DNA. TRBV21-1 is noted as a pseudogene. CDR3 length equals 19 residues. CDR3 sequence reads: CASSKGSGTSPGRTDTQYF. DNA for the CDR3: TGTGCCAGCAGCAAAGGGTCTGGGACTAGCCCCGGGCGGACAGATACGCAGTATTTT.

In its sample, this clonotype was seen a few times. This chain connects TRBV29-1 to TRBJ1-5; maybe TRBD1 (5 bases). Germline V gene data show CDR1 as SQVTM and CDR2 as ANQGSEA. CDR3 size: 14 residues. The ends were cut back, 2 bases at V and 5 bases at J, with 13 bases in the middle. The CDR3 protein is CSVELGVGDQPQHF. CDR3 in DNA: TGCAGCGTTGAATTGGGGGTGGGGGATCAGCCCCAGCATTTT. Variable domain in full (rest from reference TRBV29-1 and TRBJ1-5): SAVISQKPSRDICQRGTSLTIQCQVDSQVTMMFWYRQQPGQSLTLIATANQGSEATYESGFVIDKFPISRPNLTFSTLTVSNMSPEDSSIYLCSVELGVGDQPQHFGDGTRLSIL.

This clonotype was counted ten times or more. The rearrangement joins TRBV12-3 or TRBV12-4 to TRBJ2-5, with D hard to call. The CDR3 has 17 amino acids. The V gene lost 5 bases and the J gene lost 4 bases, with 23 bases spanning the gap. The CDR3 sequence is CASSPYQPILALETQYF. In DNA, the CDR3 is TGTGCCAGCAGTCCCTACCAACCTATACTTGCGCTAGAGACCCAGTACTTC.

V usage is TRBV21-1 and J usage is TRBJ2-1. TRBV21-1 is reported as a pseudogene. This CDR3 contains 12 residues. For the CDR3, the DNA is TGTGCCAGCACCGTCTCCTACAATGAGCAGTTCTTC. It is translated as CASTVSYNEQFF.

This clonotype was counted only a few times. The chain's CDR3 is CATSAPTHYEQYV. The DNA of the CDR3 is TGTGCCACCAGTGCACCGACCCACTACGAGCAGTACGTC. This sequence joins TRBV24-1 and TRBJ2-7; D gene ambiguous. The CDR3 has 13 residues. V gave up 5 bases and J gave up 3 bases, with 10 bases separating them. Germline V lookup: CDR1 KGHDR, CDR2 SFDVKD.

This clonotype was seen more than once but under ten times. For the CDR3, the DNA is TGTGCCAGCAGCGCGGGGGGAGAAGACAATGAGCAGTTCTTC. Amino acids: CASSAGGEDNEQFF. V gene TRBV9 combines with J gene TRBJ2-1, with 7 nucleotides matching TRBD2. J gave up 5 bases and V 3 bases, and 5 bases lay outside the gene matches. From germline, CDR1 is SGDLS and CDR2 YYNGEE. The CDR3 length is 14 residues.

The rearrangement links TRBV5-1 to TRBJ1-1, with 8 bases that match TRBD1. The CDR3 covers 16 residues. Germline CDR1 is SGHRS and CDR2 is YFSETQ. V was clipped by 3 bases and J by 1 base; unmatched bases: 8. The CDR3 reads CASSYVSGTGNTEAFF. The CDR3 nucleotides read TGCGCCAGCAGCTACGTATCCGGGACAGGGAACACTGAAGCTTTCTTT.

There are a few counts of this clonotype. The V call is TRBV7-9, the J call TRBJ1-1; D is possibly TRBD1 (6 bases). The CDR3 contains 14 residues. The V gene's germline CDR1 is SEHNR and CDR2 FQNEAQ (reference sequence). The ends were cut back, 5 bases at V and 5 bases at J, with 15 bases in the middle. This CDR3 is CASSPTDRTTEAFF. The CDR3 coding sequence is TGTGCCAGCAGCCCTACAGACAGGACTACTGAAGCTTTCTTT.

This clonotype was picked up many times. The rearrangement uses TRBV28 and TRBJ2-5; D gene ambiguous. Germline CDR1 MDHEN, CDR2 SYDVKM. This CDR3 is built from 15 residues. The V and J ends lost 3 bases and 3 bases respectively, with 14 bases between them. The CDR3 sequence: CASSFWSVKEETQYF. The CDR3 nucleotides are TGTGCCAGCAGTTTTTGGTCCGTTAAGGAAGAGACCCAGTACTTC.

V is TRBV2 and J is TRBJ2-2, with D possibly TRBD2 on 7 matching bases. Germline assignment: CDR1 SNHLY and CDR2 FYNNEI. The CDR3 totals 16 residues. The V and J ends lost 7 bases and 5 bases respectively, with 20 bases between them. CDR3: CASITGRGARTGELFF. The CDR3, as DNA: TGTGCCAGCATTACCGGCCGGGGGGCACGGACCGGGGAGCTGTTTTTT.

This clonotype was seen only a few times. CDR3 coding DNA: TGTGCCAGCAGCCTTAAGGAGACTACATTCTATGAGCAGTACGTC. Translation: CASSLKETTFYEQYV. The chain combines TRBV5-6 with TRBJ2-7; possibly TRBD2 for D (5 bases). V was clipped by 4 bases and J by 7 bases, with 21 bases between them. The length of the CDR3 is 15 residues. Germline CDR1 SGHDT, CDR2 YYEEEE.

The genes are TRBV10-3 and TRBJ2-1; TRBD2 aligns across 11 bases. V gave up 2 bases and J gave up 4 bases; unmatched junction bases: 7. Per the germline V gene, CDR1 is ENHRY and CDR2 is SYGVKD. The CDR3 is 17 amino acids. Here the CDR3 DNA reads TGTGCCATCAGTGAGCGGGCCGGGACTAGCGGTTACAATGAGCAGTTCTTC. It specifies CAISERAGTSGYNEQFF.

This clonotype has at least ten counts. The chain links TRBV7-2 to TRBJ2-5; perhaps TRBD2 as D (5 bases). The CDR3 spans 14 residues. Germline V lookup: CDR1 SGHTA, CDR2 FQGNSA. V was shortened by 2 bases and J by 1 base, with 8 bases between the two germline ends. CDR3 sequence (DNA): TGTGCCAGCAGCTTATGGCTAGCCCAAGAGACCCAGTACTTC. Translation gives CASSLWLAQETQYF.

This clonotype was found a few times. The gene calls are TRBV7-6 and TRBJ2-5; 7 bases are a match to TRBD1. Trimming at V came to 5 bases and at J to 2 bases, leaving 8 bases not matched to a gene. Germline-derived CDR1 and CDR2 are SGHVS and FNYEAQ. CDR3 size: 15 residues. The CDR3 DNA follows: TGTGCCAGCAGCCTGAATAACAGGGGACAAGAGACCCAGTACTTC. This sequence encodes CASSLNNRGQETQYF.